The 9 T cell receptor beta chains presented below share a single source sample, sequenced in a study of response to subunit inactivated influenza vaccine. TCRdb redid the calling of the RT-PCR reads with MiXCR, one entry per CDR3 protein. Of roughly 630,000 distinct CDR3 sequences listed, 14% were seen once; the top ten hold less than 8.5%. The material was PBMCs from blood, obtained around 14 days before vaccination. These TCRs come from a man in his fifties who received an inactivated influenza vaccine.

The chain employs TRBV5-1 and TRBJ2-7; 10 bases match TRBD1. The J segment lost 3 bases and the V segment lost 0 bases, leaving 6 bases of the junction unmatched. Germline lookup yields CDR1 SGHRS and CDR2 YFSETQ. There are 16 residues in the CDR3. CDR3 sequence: CASSLVSGQGIYEQYF. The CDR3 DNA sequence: TGCGCCAGCAGCTTGGTCTCGGGACAGGGGATCTACGAGCAGTACTTC.

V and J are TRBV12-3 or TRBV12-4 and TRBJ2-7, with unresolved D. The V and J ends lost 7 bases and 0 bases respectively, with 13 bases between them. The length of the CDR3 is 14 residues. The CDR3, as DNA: TGTGCCAGCACCCAATCGACGCCCTCCTACGAGCAGTACTTC. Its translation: CASTQSTPSYEQYF.

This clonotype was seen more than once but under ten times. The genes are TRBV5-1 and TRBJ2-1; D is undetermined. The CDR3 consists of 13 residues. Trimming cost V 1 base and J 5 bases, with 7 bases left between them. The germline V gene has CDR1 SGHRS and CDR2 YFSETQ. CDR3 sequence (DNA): TGCGCCAGCAGCTTGTTGCAGCACAATGAGCAGTTCTTC. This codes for CASSLLQHNEQFF.

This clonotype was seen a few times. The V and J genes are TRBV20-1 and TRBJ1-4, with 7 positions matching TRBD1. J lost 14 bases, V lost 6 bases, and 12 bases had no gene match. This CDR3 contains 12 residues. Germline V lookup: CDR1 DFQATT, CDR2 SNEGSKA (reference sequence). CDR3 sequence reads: CSAAGTGEGLFF. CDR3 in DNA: TGCAGTGCCGCGGGAACAGGGGAGGGGCTGTTTTTT.

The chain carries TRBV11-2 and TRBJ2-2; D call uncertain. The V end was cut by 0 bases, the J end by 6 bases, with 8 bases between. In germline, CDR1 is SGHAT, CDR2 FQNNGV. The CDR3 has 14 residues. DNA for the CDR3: TGTGCCAGCAGCTTAGAGGGGTTTTCCGGGGAGCTGTTTTTT. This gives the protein CASSLEGFSGELFF.

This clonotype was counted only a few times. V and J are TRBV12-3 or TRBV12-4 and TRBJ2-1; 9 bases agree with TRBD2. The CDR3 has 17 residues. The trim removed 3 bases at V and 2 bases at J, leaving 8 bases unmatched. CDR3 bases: TGTGCCAGCAGTTTGCTTGCGGGGGGGCCTGCCTACAATGAGCAGTTCTTC. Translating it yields CASSLLAGGPAYNEQFF.

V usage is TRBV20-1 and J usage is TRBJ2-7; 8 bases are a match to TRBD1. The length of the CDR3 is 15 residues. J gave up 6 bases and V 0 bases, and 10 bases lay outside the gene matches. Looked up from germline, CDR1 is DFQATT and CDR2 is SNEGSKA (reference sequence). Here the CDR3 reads CSARDSVRGRSEQYF. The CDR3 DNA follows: TGCAGTGCTAGAGATTCTGTCAGGGGGCGGTCCGAGCAGTACTTC.

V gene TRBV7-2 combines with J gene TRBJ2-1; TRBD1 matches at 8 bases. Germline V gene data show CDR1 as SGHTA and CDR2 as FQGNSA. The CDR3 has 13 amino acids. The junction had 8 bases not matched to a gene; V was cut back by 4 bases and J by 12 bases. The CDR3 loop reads CASSSNWGTGQFF. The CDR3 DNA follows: TGTGCCAGCAGCTCCAATTGGGGGACAGGGCAGTTCTTC.

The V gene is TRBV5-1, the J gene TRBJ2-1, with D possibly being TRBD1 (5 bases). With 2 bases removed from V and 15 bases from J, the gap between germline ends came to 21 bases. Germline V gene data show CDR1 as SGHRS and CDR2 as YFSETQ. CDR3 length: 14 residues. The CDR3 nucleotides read TGCGCCAGCAGCTTCGCTTCTCTGGCCTACAGGTGGTTCTTC. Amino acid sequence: CASSFASLAYRWFF.